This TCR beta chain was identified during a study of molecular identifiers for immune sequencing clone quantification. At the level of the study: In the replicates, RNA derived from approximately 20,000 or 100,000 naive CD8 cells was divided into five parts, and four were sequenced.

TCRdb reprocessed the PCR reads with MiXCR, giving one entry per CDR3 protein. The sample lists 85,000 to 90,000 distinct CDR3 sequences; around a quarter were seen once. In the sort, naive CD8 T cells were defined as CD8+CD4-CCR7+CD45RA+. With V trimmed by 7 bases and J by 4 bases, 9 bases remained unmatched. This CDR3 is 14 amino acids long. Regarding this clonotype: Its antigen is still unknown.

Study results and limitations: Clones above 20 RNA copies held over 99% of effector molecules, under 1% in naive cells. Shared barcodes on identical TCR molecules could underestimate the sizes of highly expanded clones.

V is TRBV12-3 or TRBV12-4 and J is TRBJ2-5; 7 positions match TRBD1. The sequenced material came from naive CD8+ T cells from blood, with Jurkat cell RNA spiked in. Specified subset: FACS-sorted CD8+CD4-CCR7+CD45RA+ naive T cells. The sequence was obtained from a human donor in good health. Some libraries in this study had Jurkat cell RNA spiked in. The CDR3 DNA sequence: TGTGCCAGCACACCTGACAGGGTTGGAGAGACCCAGTACTTC. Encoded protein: CASTPDRVGETQYF.